Each of the 32 T cell receptor beta chains below was sequenced from the same sample in a study of blood T cell repertoires in COVID-19. Some clones are missing from TCRdb's copy, which holds only in-frame ones; the method was immunoSEQ multiplex PCR. The table lists about 170,000 clones, around 81% of them singletons. The specimen sequenced was peripheral blood. All receptors derive from an elderly woman with COVID-19, enrolled during active disease.

The chain uses TRBV7-8 and TRBJ2-4, with 12 bases fitting TRBD2. The V and J ends lost 5 bases and 9 bases, in that order; junction bases with no gene match: 8. This CDR3 contains 15 residues. From germline, CDR1 is SGHVS and CDR2 FQNEAQ. CDR3 sequence: CASSPRLAGASIQYF. CDR3 coding DNA: TGTGCCAGCAGCCCCCGACTAGCGGGGGCCAGCATTCAGTACTTC.

The chain has TRBV10-2 and TRBJ2-3; 8 bases agree with TRBD2. V lost 10 bases, J lost 2 bases, and 8 bases stayed unmatched. The germline V gene has CDR1 WSHSY and CDR2 SAAADI. The CDR3 loop spans 14 amino acids. CDR3: CANARSGVTDTQYF. The CDR3 coding sequence is TGCGCCAACGCGCGTAGCGGGGTCACAGATACGCAGTATTTT.

V gene TRBV6-1 combines with J gene TRBJ1-6, with D perhaps TRBD1 (6 bases). Deletions cut 1 base from V and 0 bases from J, with 16 bases between. Germline loops: CDR1 MNHNS, CDR2 SASEGT. There are 19 residues in the CDR3. For the CDR3, the DNA is TGTGCCAGCAGTGAAGGGGGACATTTTACCAGCTCCTATAATTCACCCCTCCACTTT. Encoded protein: CASSEGGHFTSSYNSPLHF.

This clone appeared once. This rearrangement joins TRBV10-3 to TRBJ2-2, with a weak D call TRBD1 (5 bases). V was trimmed by 6 bases and J by 3 bases, leaving 11 bases between them. Per germline, CDR1 ENHRY and CDR2 SYGVKD. CDR3 size: 14 residues. The CDR3 DNA follows: TGTGCCATCAGACCCCGACAGTACACCGGGGAGCTGTTTTTT. Protein product: CAIRPRQYTGELFF.

V and J are TRBV5-8 and TRBJ1-5, with D unclear. V was pared by 4 bases and J by 7 bases, with 3 bases between. Germline V gene sequence: CDR1 SGHTS, CDR2 YDEGEE. The length of the CDR3 is 10 residues. CDR3 bases: TGTGCCAGCAGCGGCCAGCCCCAGCATTTT. It is translated as CASSGQPQHF. Complete variable domain (other parts from reference TRBV5-8 and TRBJ1-5): EAGVTQSPTHLIKTRGQQATLRCSPISGHTSVYWYQQALGLGLQFLLWYDEGEERNRGNFPPRFSGRQFPNYSSELNVNALELEDSALYLCASSGQPQHFGDGTRLSIL.

This chain joins TRBV3-1 (or the pseudogene TRBV3-2) and TRBJ1-1; 8 positions agree with TRBD1. Germline V gene data show CDR1 as LGHDT and CDR2 as YNNKEL (reference sequence). CDR3 size: 15 residues. Trimming took 1 base from V and 4 from J; bases not matched to a gene: 5. The CDR3 nucleotides read TGTGCCAGCAGCCAAGCAGGGGGCTATGGCACTGAAGCTTTCTTT. As protein: CASSQAGGYGTEAFF.

V usage is TRBV7-9 and J usage is TRBJ1-3; D ambiguous. The CDR3 extends over 14 amino acids. V lost 1 base and J lost 0, with 4 bases in between. Germline-derived CDR1 and CDR2 are SEHNR and FQNEAQ (reference sequence). Written as DNA, the CDR3 is TGTGCCAGCAGCTTAGGAGTCTCTGGAAACACCATATATTTT. This encodes CASSLGVSGNTIYF. Combining the CDR3 with reference TRBV7-9 and TRBJ1-3 gives the whole variable domain DTGVSQNPRHKITKRGQNVTFRCDPISEHNRLYWYRQTLGQGPEFLTYFQNEAQLEKSRLLSDRFSAERPKGSFSTLEIQRTEQGDSAMYLCASSLGVSGNTIYFGEGSWLTVV.

This sequence joins TRBV5-6 and TRBJ2-3, with 7 nucleotides matching TRBD2. The CDR3 consists of 13 residues. With V trimmed by 9 bases and J by 6 bases, 10 bases remained unmatched. Germline V gene data show CDR1 as SGHDT and CDR2 as YYEEEE. The CDR3 spells CATSLAVGDTQYF. The CDR3 DNA sequence: TGTGCCACGAGTCTAGCGGTTGGGGATACGCAGTATTTT.

The chain uses TRBV28 and TRBJ1-4; no clear D. Germline CDR1 reads MDHEN; CDR2 reads SYDVKM. Trimming cost V 2 bases and J 6 bases, with 4 bases left between them. The CDR3 loop spans 12 amino acids. CDR3 nucleotides: TGTGCCAGCAGTTTAGCGCATGAAAAACTGTTTTTT. It specifies CASSLAHEKLFF. Complete variable domain (other parts from reference TRBV28 and TRBJ1-4): DVKVTQSSRYLVKRTGEKVFLECVQDMDHENMFWYRQDPGLGLRLIYFSYDVKMKEKGDIPEGYSVSREKKERFSLILESASTNQTSMYLCASSLAHEKLFFGSGTQLSVL.

This clone was picked up one time. This chain connects TRBV19 to TRBJ1-2; possibly TRBD1 for D (6 bases). This CDR3 contains 14 residues. Germline lookup yields CDR1 LNHDA and CDR2 SQIVND (reference sequence). The V and J ends lost 3 bases and 0 bases respectively, with 8 bases between them. The DNA of the CDR3 is TGTGCCAGTAGTATCGGGACAACTAACTATGGCTACACCTTC. Its translation: CASSIGTTNYGYTF.

This clone was detected only once. This rearrangement joins TRBV9 to TRBJ2-7; D is possibly TRBD1 (6 bases). The CDR3 contains 15 residues. CDR1 and CDR2 from the germline V gene are SGDLS and YYNGEE. Trimming cost V 3 bases and J 3 bases, with 16 bases left between them. The CDR3 here is CASSASGTSVYEQYF. The CDR3 nucleotides are TGTGCCAGCAGCGCGTCCGGGACAAGCGTCTACGAGCAGTACTTC.

This clone was detected only once. This chain joins TRBV28 and TRBJ1-5; TRBD1 might be the D (6 bases). Germline loops: CDR1 MDHEN, CDR2 SYDVKM. Trimming removed 6 bases at V and 4 bases at J, with 10 bases between. This CDR3 is 13 amino acids long. The DNA of the CDR3 is TGTGCCAGCAGGATGCAGGGGAATCAGCCCCAGCATTTT. It specifies CASRMQGNQPQHF.

The chain has TRBV28 and TRBJ2-1; perhaps TRBD1 as D (6 bases). CDR1 MDHEN and CDR2 SYDVKM come from the germline V gene. V dropped 7 bases and J dropped 15 bases, with 16 bases sitting between them. CDR3 length: 11 residues. The CDR3 DNA reads TGTGCCAGCACATCTAGCCTGGGGGCGTTCTTC. It codes for CASTSSLGAFF.

The chain recombines TRBV24-1 with TRBJ1-1; D gene ambiguous. Deletions cut 5 bases from V and 0 bases from J, with 15 bases between. This CDR3 has 16 residues. CDR1 is KGHDR, CDR2 SFDVKD, per germline. The CDR3 loop is CATSGPQKELNTEAFF. The CDR3 nucleotides are TGTGCCACCAGTGGCCCACAGAAAGAACTGAACACTGAAGCTTTCTTT.

This chain links TRBV18 with TRBJ2-5, with TRBD1 matching 8 bases. Trimming removed 7 bases from V and 5 bases from J; junction bases left unmatched: 15. The CDR3 has 16 amino acids. CDR1 KGHSH and CDR2 LQKENI come from the germline V gene. The CDR3 is CASFLSRAGGLETQYF. As DNA, the CDR3 is TGTGCCAGCTTCCTTTCACGAGCAGGGGGCTTGGAGACCCAGTACTTC. Together with reference TRBV18 and TRBJ2-5, the CDR3 gives the full variable domain: NAGVMQNPRHLVRRRGQEARLRCSPMKGHSHVYWYRQLPEEGLKFMVYLQKENIIDESGMPKERFSAEFPKEGPSILRIQQVVRGDSAAYFCASFLSRAGGLETQYFGPGTRLLVL.

The chain has TRBV3-1 (or the pseudogene TRBV3-2) and TRBJ1-1, with D possibly being TRBD1 (5 bases). The CDR3 covers 14 residues. CDR1 and CDR2 from the germline V gene are LGHDT and YNNKEL (reference sequence). V lost 6 bases, J lost 1 base, and 12 bases lay in between. As DNA, the CDR3 is TGTGCCAGCAGAACATTGGGGGGGAACACTGAAGCTTTCTTT. Its translation: CASRTLGGNTEAFF.

This clone was seen just once. A read error may produce the germline difference seen at one junction end. This chain links TRBV13 with TRBJ1-2; D gene unclear. Germline assignment: CDR1 PRHDT and CDR2 FYEKMQ (reference sequence). The CDR3 totals 11 residues. CDR3 region: CASSFFGLQPF. The CDR3 DNA sequence: TGTGCCAGCAGCTTCTTCGGTTTGCAACCCTTC.

This rearrangement joins TRBV5-1 to TRBJ2-1; no reliable D call. Germline CDR1 and CDR2: SGHRS and YFSETQ. The CDR3 is made up of 15 amino acids. V was cut by 0 bases and J by 1 base, with 8 bases left in between. The DNA of the CDR3 is TGCGCCAGCAGCTTGGGGGTCGGGTCCTACAATGAGCAGTTCTTC. Translating gives CASSLGVGSYNEQFF.

This clone was counted a single time. This chain joins TRBV6-6 and TRBJ1-1; possible D gene TRBD1, 5 bases. There are 12 residues in the CDR3. The V gene's germline CDR1 is MNHNY and CDR2 SVGAGI (reference sequence). Deletions cut 6 bases from V and 8 bases from J, with 13 bases between. The DNA of the CDR3 is TGTGCCAGCAGCTACCTCCGGGGGGAAGCTTTCTTT. It codes for CASSYLRGEAFF.

V and J are TRBV5-1 and TRBJ1-5, with a weak D call TRBD1 (6 bases). Germline V gives CDR1 SGHRS, CDR2 YFSETQ. CDR3 length: 16 amino acids. V lost 1 base, J lost 4 bases, and 15 bases lay in between. DNA of the CDR3: TGCGCCAGCAGCTTGTCGCTACAGGGTTTTAATCAGCCCCAGCATTTT. Translated: CASSLSLQGFNQPQHF.

The genes are TRBV6-4 and TRBJ2-1; the match to TRBD2 covers 7 bases. CDR3 length: 15 residues. V was clipped by 4 bases and J by 2 bases; unmatched bases: 5. Germline V gene sequence: CDR1 MRHNA, CDR2 SNTAGT. The CDR3 DNA sequence: TGTGCCAGCAGTGCCCTGGCGGGAGCCTACAATGAGCAGTTCTTC. Encoded protein: CASSALAGAYNEQFF.

In DNA form, the CDR3 reads TGCGCCAGCAGCTTGTGGGGAGATCCCGATGAGCAGTTCTTC. This codes for CASSLWGDPDEQFF. The J gene is TRBJ2-1, the V gene TRBV5-1, with D perhaps TRBD2 (5 bases). Per germline, CDR1 SGHRS and CDR2 YFSETQ. Trimming removed 1 base from V and 8 bases from J, with 13 bases in between. The CDR3 has 14 amino acids.

The CDR3 sequence is CASSEEGVGSPLHF. Written as DNA, the CDR3 is TGTGCCAGCAGTGAAGAGGGAGTCGGTTCACCCCTCCACTTT. The chain carries TRBV6-1 and TRBJ1-6; D is unresolved. Trimming removed 1 base from V and 9 bases from J, with 10 bases in between. The CDR3 has 14 residues. Per germline, CDR1 MNHNS and CDR2 SASEGT.

This clone has just a few counts. The CDR3 here is CASSPKPLAGRAGELFF. The CDR3 DNA follows: TGTGCCAGCTCACCAAAACCTTTAGCGGGACGGGCCGGGGAGCTGTTTTTT. J is TRBJ2-2 and V is TRBV18; TRBD2 matches 8 bases. The CDR3 is 17 amino acids. The germline V gene has CDR1 KGHSH and CDR2 LQKENI. V shed 2 bases and J 6 bases; nucleotides not matched to a gene: 11.

V usage is TRBV9 and J usage is TRBJ1-6; D ambiguous. The germline V gene encodes CDR1 SGDLS and CDR2 YYNGEE. This CDR3 has 14 residues. The V and J ends lost 6 bases and 5 bases respectively, with 12 bases between them. CDR3 sequence reads: CASTKDLDNSPLHF. The CDR3 DNA reads TGTGCCAGCACTAAAGATCTCGATAATTCACCCCTCCACTTT.

The genes are TRBV24-1 and TRBJ2-7; a weak D match, TRBD1 (6 bases). Trimming took off 3 bases at V and 2 bases at J, with 10 bases between the two ends. The CDR3 contains 14 residues. Germline assignment: CDR1 KGHDR and CDR2 SFDVKD. CDR3 bases: TGTGCCACCAGTGATCCACAGGGACCCTACGAGCAGTACTTC. This encodes CATSDPQGPYEQYF.

The chain employs TRBV28 and TRBJ2-2; D gene ambiguous. V lost 6 bases to trimming and J lost 6 bases, with 8 bases between them. The germline V gene has CDR1 MDHEN and CDR2 SYDVKM. The CDR3 is made up of 12 amino acids. The CDR3 reads CASRHPAGELFF. DNA for the CDR3: TGTGCCAGCAGACACCCTGCCGGGGAGCTGTTTTTT.

This clone was counted between two and nine times. The genes are TRBV5-4 and TRBJ1-1; a weak D match, TRBD1 (6 bases). The CDR3 loop spans 14 amino acids. V dropped 4 bases and J dropped 2 bases, with 12 bases sitting between them. Germline V CDR1 and CDR2: SGHNT, YYREEE (reference sequence). Written as DNA, the CDR3 is TGTGCCAGCAGCCGGGACACGGTTAACACTGAAGCTTTCTTT. Translated: CASSRDTVNTEAFF.

The chain has TRBV21-1 and TRBJ2-7; the table names TRBD2, a call not compared with the DNA. TRBV21-1 is assigned pseudogene status. This CDR3 is built from 20 residues. The CDR3, as DNA: TGTGCCTGCCGCAGACAGGTGGCCATGAGACTAGCGGGGGGGCCCTACGAGCAGTACTTC. Its translation is CACRRQVAMRLAGGPYEQYF.

This clone was picked up one time. V is TRBV18 and J is TRBJ2-1; 7 bases agree with TRBD1. Trimming took 3 bases from V and 3 from J; bases not matched to a gene: 2. The CDR3 consists of 14 residues. The germline V gene encodes CDR1 KGHSH and CDR2 LQKENI. The CDR3 here is CASSPDRVYNEQFF. The DNA for the CDR3 is TGTGCCAGCTCACCCGACAGGGTCTACAATGAGCAGTTCTTC. Full variable domain (remainder filled in from reference TRBV18 and TRBJ2-1): NAGVMQNPRHLVRRRGQEARLRCSPMKGHSHVYWYRQLPEEGLKFMVYLQKENIIDESGMPKERFSAEFPKEGPSILRIQQVVRGDSAAYFCASSPDRVYNEQFFGPGTRLTVL.

This clone was seen just once. This sequence joins TRBV5-1 and TRBJ2-7; D remains ambiguous. CDR1 is SGHRS, CDR2 YFSETQ, per germline. The CDR3 covers 14 residues. Trimming removed 4 bases from V and 2 bases from J, with 13 bases in between. For the CDR3, the DNA is TGCGCCAGCAGCCGGGTCCGTATGACCTACGAGCAGTACTTC. It codes for CASSRVRMTYEQYF.

This clone was observed a few times. The rearrangement uses TRBV19 and TRBJ2-7, with 10 bases aligning to TRBD2. The CDR3 totals 14 residues. With V trimmed by 5 bases and J by 9 bases, 10 bases remained unmatched. Germline V gene sequence: CDR1 LNHDA, CDR2 SQIVND (reference sequence). CDR3 amino acids: CASSGTSGTLGQYF. In nucleotides, the CDR3 is TGTGCCAGTAGTGGAACTAGCGGGACGTTGGGGCAGTACTTC.